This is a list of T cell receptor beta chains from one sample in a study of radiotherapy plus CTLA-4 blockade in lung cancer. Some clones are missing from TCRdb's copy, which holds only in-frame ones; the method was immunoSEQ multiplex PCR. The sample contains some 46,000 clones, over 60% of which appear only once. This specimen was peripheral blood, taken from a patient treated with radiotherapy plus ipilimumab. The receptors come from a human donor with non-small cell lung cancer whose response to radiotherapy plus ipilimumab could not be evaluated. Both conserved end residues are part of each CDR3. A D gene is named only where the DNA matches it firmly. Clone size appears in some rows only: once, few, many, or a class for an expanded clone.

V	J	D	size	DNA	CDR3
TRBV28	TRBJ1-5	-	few	TGTGCCAGCAGTTTACCGGGGAGTCAGCCCCAGCATTTT	CASSLPGSQPQHF
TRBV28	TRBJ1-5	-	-	TGTGCCAGCAGTTCACAGGGCCTTCTCAATCAGCCCCAGCATTTT	CASSSQGLLNQPQHF
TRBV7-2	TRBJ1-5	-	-	TGTGCCAGCAGCTCCTCCCAGAATAGCAATCAGCCCCAGCATTTT	CASSSSQNSNQPQHF
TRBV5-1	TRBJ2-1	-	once	TGCGCCAGCAGCTTAGGCGGGAATGGGGATGAGCAGTTCTTC	CASSLGGNGDEQFF
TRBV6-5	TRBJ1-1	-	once	TGTGCCAGCAGTTACTGGGGAGGGCGGAACACTGAAGCTTTCTTT	CASSYWGGRNTEAFF
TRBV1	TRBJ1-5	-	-	TGCACCAGCAGCCAAGGCGCGGGTCGCAGGACGAATCAGCCCCAGCATTTT	CTSSQGAGRRTNQPQHF
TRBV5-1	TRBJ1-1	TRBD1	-	TGCGCCAGCAGCTCGACAGGGGGTAGTACTGAAGCTTTCTTT	CASSSTGGSTEAFF
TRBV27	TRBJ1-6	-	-	TGTGCCAGCAGATTTCGCAGGGTCTCCTATAATTCACCCCTCCACTTT	CASRFRRVSYNSPLHF
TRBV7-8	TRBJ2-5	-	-	TGTGCCAGCGGTGGTCAGCGAGAGACCCAGTACTTC	CASGGQRETQYF
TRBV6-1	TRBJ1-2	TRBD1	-	TGTGCCAGCAGGAACCCGGACAGGGTGTATGGCTACACCTTC	CASRNPDRVYGYTF
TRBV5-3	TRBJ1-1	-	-	TGTGCCAGAAGCTTGGGGGGCCGAGAGTCGGCGAACACTGAAGCTTTCTTT	CARSLGGRESANTEAFF
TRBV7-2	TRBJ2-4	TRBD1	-	TGTGCCAGCAGTCGGGACAGCCAACTAGCCAAAAACATTCAGTACTTC	CASSRDSQLAKNIQYF
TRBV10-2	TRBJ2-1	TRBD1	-	TGCGCCAGCAGTGCAGCGGGGACAGGGGGCAAAAATGAGCAGTTCTTC	CASSAAGTGGKNEQFF
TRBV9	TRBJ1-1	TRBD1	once	TGTGCCAGCAGCCACGGGACAGGGGGCTTCGACACTGAAGCTTTCTTT	CASSHGTGGFDTEAFF
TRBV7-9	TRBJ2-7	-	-	TGTGCCAGCAGCTTCACAGGGGGGGTTTACGAGCAGTACTTC	CASSFTGGVYEQYF
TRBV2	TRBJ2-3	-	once	TGTGCCAGCAGCTCTCGAGGAGATACGCAGTATTTT	CASSSRGDTQYF
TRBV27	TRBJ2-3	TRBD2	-	TGTGCCAGCAGTTCCCCCGTTAACGTAGCGGGGGGGCTGGATACGCAGTATTTT	CASSSPVNVAGGLDTQYF
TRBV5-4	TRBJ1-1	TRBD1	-	TGTGCCAGCAGCTTGGCGAAGGGGGCACGGGAAGCTTTCTTT	CASSLAKGAREAFF
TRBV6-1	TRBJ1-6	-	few	TGTGCCAGCACCCGGGCCTATAATTCACCCCTCCACTTT	CASTRAYNSPLHF
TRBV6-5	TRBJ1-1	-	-	TGTGCCAGCAGTTACTCTGAGGGTGTTGGCACTGAAGCTTTCTTT	CASSYSEGVGTEAFF
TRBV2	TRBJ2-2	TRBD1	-	TGTGCCAGCAGACTGACAGGGGGCGCGACCGGGGAGCTGTTTTTT	CASRLTGGATGELFF
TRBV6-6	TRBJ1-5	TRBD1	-	TGTACCAGCAGGGATACAGGGGGAAGCAATCAGCCCCAGCATTTT	CTSRDTGGSNQPQHF
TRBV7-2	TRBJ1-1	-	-	TGTGCCAGCAGCTTAGATGTCAAAGCTTTCTTT	CASSLDVKAFF
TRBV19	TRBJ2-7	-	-	TGTGCCAGTAGTATACAGGGGTCCTACGAGCAGTACTTC	CASSIQGSYEQYF
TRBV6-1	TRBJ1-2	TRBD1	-	TGTGCCAGCAGCCCGGGACAGGACTATGGCTACACCTTC	CASSPGQDYGYTF
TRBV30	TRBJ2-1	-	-	TGTGCCTGGAGTGGGGGCTTCGAATCTAGGGAGTTCTTC	CAWSGGFESREFF
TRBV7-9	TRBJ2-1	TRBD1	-	TGTGCCAGCAGCAAGACAGGGATCAATGAGCAGTTCTTC	CASSKTGINEQFF
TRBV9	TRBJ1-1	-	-	TGTGCCAGCAGAGCCTCCGGTGGGGGGAGGAACACTGAAGCTTTCTTT	CASRASGGGRNTEAFF
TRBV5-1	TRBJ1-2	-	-	TGCGCCAGCAGCCTGGGCCAAGGGGGTGGCTACACCTTC	CASSLGQGGGYTF
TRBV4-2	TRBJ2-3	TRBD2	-	TGTGCCAGCAGCCAAGGGACTAGCTTTACAGATACGCAGTATTTT	CASSQGTSFTDTQYF
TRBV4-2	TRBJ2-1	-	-	TGTGCCAGCAGCCAAGATGACGGAGGTGAGCAGTTCTTC	CASSQDDGGEQFF
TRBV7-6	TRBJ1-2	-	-	TGTGCCAGCAGCTTAGAGCACGGCGAGGAGGGCTACACCTTC	CASSLEHGEEGYTF
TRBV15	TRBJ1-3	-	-	TGTGCCACCAGCAGGCCGGGTAGGACTGGAAACACCATATATTTT	CATSRPGRTGNTIYF
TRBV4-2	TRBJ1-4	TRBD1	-	TGTGCCAGCAGCCGAACCTCCGGGACAGGAGACAAAAAACTGTTTTTT	CASSRTSGTGDKKLFF
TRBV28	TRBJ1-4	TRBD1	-	TGTGCCAGCAGTTTCCACCCGGGACAGGGTGAAAAACTGTTTTTT	CASSFHPGQGEKLFF
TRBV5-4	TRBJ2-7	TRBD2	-	TGTGCCAGCAGCTCCCGGGACTATCGCGAGCAGTACTTC	CASSSRDYREQYF
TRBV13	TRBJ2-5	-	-	TGTGCCAGCAGCTTAGGCACGTCGAGGGCCCAGTACTTC	CASSLGTSRAQYF
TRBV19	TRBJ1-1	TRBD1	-	TGTGCCAGTAGTATAAACAGGGGCTCGATGGGCACTGAAGCTTTCTTT	CASSINRGSMGTEAFF
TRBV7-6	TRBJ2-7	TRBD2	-	TGTGCCAGCGCCCGGACTAGCCTATCCTACGAGCAGTACTTC	CASARTSLSYEQYF
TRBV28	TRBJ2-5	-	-	TGTGCCAGCAGTACACAAGAGACCCAGTACTTC	CASSTQETQYF
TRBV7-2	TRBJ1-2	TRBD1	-	TGTGCCAGCAGCTTCGGGGGGGGCATGACAGGGGGCGTAGGTGGCTACACCTTC	CASSFGGGMTGGVGGYTF
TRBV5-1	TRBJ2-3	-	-	TGCGCCAGCAGCGACGGACTATCAGATACGCAGTATTTT	CASSDGLSDTQYF
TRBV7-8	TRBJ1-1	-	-	TGTGCCAGCAGCTTAGGTCAGGGATTGAACACTGAAGCTTTCTTT	CASSLGQGLNTEAFF
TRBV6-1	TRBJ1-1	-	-	TGTGCCAGCCGGTCTGCCCCTAGGACTGAAGCTTTCTTT	CASRSAPRTEAFF
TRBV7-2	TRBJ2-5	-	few	TGTGCCAGCAGCTTAGGGCTAGCGATAGGAGGAGGGACCCAGTACTTC	CASSLGLAIGGGTQYF
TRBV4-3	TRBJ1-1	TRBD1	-	TGCGCCAGCAGCTACGGAGTGGACAGGGAAGCTGAAGCTTTCTTT	CASSYGVDREAEAFF
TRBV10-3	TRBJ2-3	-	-	TGTGCCATAGCCCGCCCAGGGGACATAGATACGCAGTATTTT	CAIARPGDIDTQYF
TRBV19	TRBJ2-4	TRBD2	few	TGTGCCAGTAGTCCCACTCCTACGGGAGGTAGGAACATTCAGTACTTC	CASSPTPTGGRNIQYF
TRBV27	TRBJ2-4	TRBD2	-	TGTGCCAGCAAAGGACTAGCGGGGCAAGCCAAAAACATTCAGTACTTC	CASKGLAGQAKNIQYF
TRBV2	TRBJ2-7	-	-	TGTGCCAGCAGTGAAGGAGAGGCAGGGGCCGGGTACGAGCAGTACTTC	CASSEGEAGAGYEQYF
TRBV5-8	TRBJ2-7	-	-	TGTGCCAGCAGACAGACTAGTTCCTACGAGCAGTACTTC	CASRQTSSYEQYF
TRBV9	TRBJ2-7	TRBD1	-	TGTGCCAGCAGCCCTAGGGGGGGACAGGGAAACTACGAGCAGTACTTC	CASSPRGGQGNYEQYF
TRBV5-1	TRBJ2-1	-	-	TGCGCCAGCAGCTTGGACGTCGGGGAGTACAATGAGCAGTTCTTC	CASSLDVGEYNEQFF
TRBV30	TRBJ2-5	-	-	TGTGCCTGGAGTCGCAGGTTCCAAGAGACCCAGTACTTC	CAWSRRFQETQYF
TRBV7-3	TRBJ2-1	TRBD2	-	TGTGCCAGCAGCCGGACTAGCGGGGCTTACAATGAGCAGTTCTTC	CASSRTSGAYNEQFF